The rows below give T cell receptor beta chains drawn from one sample of a study of blood T cell repertoires in COVID-19. Profiling relied on immunoSEQ multiplex PCR, and the TCRdb table lists in-frame clones only, not all of them. The repertoire includes approximately 250,000 clones, about 83% of them detected once, and roughly 5% sits in the top ten. Sequenced material: peripheral blood. The receptors derive from a human donor in a cohort sampled during active COVID-19. Each CDR3 is given with its conserved first and last residue. Some rows mark clone size as missing; the rest say once, few, many or name a class of expanded clone.

TRBV7-6	-	CASSLAGTTGETQYF
TRBV5-6	-	CASSPLVGAGTDTQYF
TRBV5-4	-	CASSLERGAYEQYF
TRBV15	-	CATSRGQTSTEAFF
TRBV23-1	-	CASSLWEGDSEKLFF
TRBV5-8	-	CASSFYGLAGAPEEQFF
TRBV5-4	-	CASSSQAGDSYEQYF
TRBV15	-	CATSTGTAPGTEAFF
TRBV6-5	-	CASIGLLVSEAFF
TRBV7-8	-	CASKTGKDSPLHF
TRBV12-3/TRBV12-4	-	CASSPGEGYGYTF
TRBV28	-	CASRAGQGGLSYEQYF
TRBV3-1/TRBV3-2	-	CASSRGVANTGELFF
TRBV5-1	-	CASSRDRGQGYGYTF
TRBV15	-	CATSRERLYSNQPQHF
TRBV5-1	-	CASSLAGGIMNTEAFF
TRBV5-1	few	CASSYGSVAKNIQYF
TRBV15	-	CATSRPGTSASSYNEQFF
TRBV4-1	-	CASSQDGGGPSDTQYF